This T cell receptor beta chain was documented in a study of shared clonotypes between healthy human individuals. V lost 5 bases to trimming and J lost 5 bases; unmatched junction nucleotides: 9. Germline V gene data show CDR1 as MDHEN and CDR2 as SYDVKM. There are 15 residues in the CDR3. Some clones are missing from TCRdb's copy, which holds only in-frame ones; the method was immunoSEQ multiplex PCR. Among some 2 million clones listed, roughly 94% were seen once. CD45RO-negative cells were positively selected for CCR7, leaving out terminally differentiated effector memory CD45RA+ cells. As concerns this clone: Its antigen is as yet unknown.

Study-wide findings and caveats: Sorted-subset sequencing, rarefaction showed, was incomplete despite large depth. Relative to memory subsets, naive subsets generally showed larger estimated richness.

The chain couples TRBV28 to TRBJ2-5, with TRBD1 matching over 9 bases. Sequencing used naive CD8+ T cells sorted from blood. The TCR originated in a young man in good health. CDR3 in amino acids: CASSAPQGAVETQYF. In nucleotides, the CDR3 is TGTGCCAGCAGTGCCCCACAGGGGGCGGTGGAGACCCAGTACTTC.